This T cell receptor beta chain was identified in a study of control samples from healthy donors and cancer patients. Profiling relied on immunoSEQ multiplex PCR, and the TCRdb table lists in-frame clones only, not all of them. The sample consists of some 120,000 clones, about 94% of them appearing once. The CDR3 sequence is 14 residues long. Germline V gives CDR1 MNHEY, CDR2 SVGAGI. The ends lost 6 bases at V and 6 bases at J; junction bases unmatched: 7. The rearrangement uses TRBV6-5 and TRBJ1-3; 8 bases fit TRBD1. Sequenced material: blood. The receptor comes from a man aged 25 to 45 in good health. This CDR3 is CASRIGQGENTIYF. CDR3 bases: TGTGCCAGCAGGATTGGACAGGGAGAAAACACCATATATTTT.